This TCR beta chain stems from a study of blood T cell repertoires in COVID-19. For the study at large: The United States, Italy and Spain supplied acute and convalescent COVID-19 samples. From T cells, B-cell-depleted T cells, or PBMCs came the material, which was cDNA or gDNA.

The protocol was immunoSEQ multiplex PCR, while the TCRdb copy is restricted to in-frame clones and leaves out a portion. The sample lists 100,000 to 120,000 clones, roughly 76% occurring once. Germline V gene data show CDR1 as GTSNPN and CDR2 as SVGIG (reference sequence). The CDR3 length is 15 residues. V lost 1 base, J lost 0 bases, and 10 bases lay in between. What was sequenced was peripheral blood. The chain links TRBV30 to TRBJ1-3, with D possibly TRBD1 on 5 matching bases. The source of this sequence is a woman aged 60 to 75 with acute or convalescent COVID-19. As DNA, the CDR3 is TGTGCCTGGAGTGATCCAGGGTACTCTGGAAACACCATATATTTT. Translation gives CAWSDPGYSGNTIYF.